This paragraph reports one T cell receptor (beta chain). Its antigen remains unknown. Cells defined as naive were viable CD3+CD4+ or CD3+CD8+ and CCR7+CD45RA+CD45RO-CD95-CD27+CD28+. On the day of bone marrow donation, the related graft donor provided peripheral blood. In germline, CDR1 is MDHEN, CDR2 SYDVKM. The CDR3 is 16 residues long. Trimming at V came to 3 bases and at J to 6 bases, leaving 12 bases not matched to a gene. This specimen comes from a study of T cells after posttransplantation cyclophosphamide. General study findings and limits: TRB clonality was highly associated with recipient CMV seropositivity and reactivation.

Assay used: immunoSEQ multiplex PCR; TCRdb lists only in-frame clones, some missing. The table has about 32,000 clones, roughly 91% seen once. The chain recombines TRBV28 with TRBJ2-3; TRBD2 matches 7 bases. The receptor was isolated from a man aged 25 to 45 in good health and a related stem cell transplant donor. The sample comprised naive CD4+ T cells sorted from blood. CDR3 loop: CASSFGGVGVVDTQYF. The CDR3 DNA sequence: TGTGCCAGCAGTTTTGGGGGGGTAGGTGTGGTTGATACGCAGTATTTT.